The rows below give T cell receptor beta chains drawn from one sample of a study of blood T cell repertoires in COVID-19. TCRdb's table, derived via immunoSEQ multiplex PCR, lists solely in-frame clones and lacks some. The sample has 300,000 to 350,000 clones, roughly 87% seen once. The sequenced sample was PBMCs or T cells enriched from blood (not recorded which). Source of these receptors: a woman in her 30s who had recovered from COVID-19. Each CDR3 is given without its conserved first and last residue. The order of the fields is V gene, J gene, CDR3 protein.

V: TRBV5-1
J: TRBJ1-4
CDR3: ASSLGAGANFNEKLF

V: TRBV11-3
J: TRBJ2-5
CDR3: ASSLGGSGDQETQY

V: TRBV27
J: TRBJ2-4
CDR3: ASRGLAGGSKNIQY

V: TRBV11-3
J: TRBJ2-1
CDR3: ASSLQSASGGANEQF

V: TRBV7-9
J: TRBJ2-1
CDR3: ASSPGQGNGDEQF

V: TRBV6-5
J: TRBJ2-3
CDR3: ASRLASTDTQY

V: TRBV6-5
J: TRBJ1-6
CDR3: ASRALGGLNSPLH

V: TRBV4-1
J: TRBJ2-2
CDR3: ASSQVSGRAGELF

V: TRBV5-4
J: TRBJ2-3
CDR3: ASTSATSTDTQY

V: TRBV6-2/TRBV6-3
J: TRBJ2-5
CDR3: ASSPLAGGTETQY

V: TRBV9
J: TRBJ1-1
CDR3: ASSWDTNTEAF

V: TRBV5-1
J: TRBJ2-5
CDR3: ASSLGTRETQY

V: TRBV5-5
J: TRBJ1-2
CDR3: ASSLFAGGDNYGYT

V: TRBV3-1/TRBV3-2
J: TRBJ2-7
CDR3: ASSPTGSEQY

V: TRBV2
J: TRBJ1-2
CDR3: ASGDRGSLGYT

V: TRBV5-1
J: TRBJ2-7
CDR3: ASAAGTGQYEQY

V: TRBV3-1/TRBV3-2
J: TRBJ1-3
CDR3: ASTTGQGNTIY

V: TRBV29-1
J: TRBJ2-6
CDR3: SVGTGRGANVLT

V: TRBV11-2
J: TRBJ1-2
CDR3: ASSLGHNYGYT

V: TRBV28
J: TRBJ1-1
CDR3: ASTLRGGNTEAF

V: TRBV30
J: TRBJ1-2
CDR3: AWSVAFGSGGGYT

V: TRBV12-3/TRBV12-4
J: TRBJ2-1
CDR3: ASSSNPQGQF

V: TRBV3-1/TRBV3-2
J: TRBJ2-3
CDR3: ASSPLAARGGRDTQY

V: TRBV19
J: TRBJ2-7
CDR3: ASSISGAVSYEQY

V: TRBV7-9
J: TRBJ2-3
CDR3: ASSWGRGDTQY

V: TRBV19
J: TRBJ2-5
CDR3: ANLPQGAKTQY

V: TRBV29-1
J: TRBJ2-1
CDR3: SVDAGGNEQF

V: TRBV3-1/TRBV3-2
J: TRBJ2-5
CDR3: ASRVSGGQETQY

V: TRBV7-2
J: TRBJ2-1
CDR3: ASSFEQGAMAYNEQF

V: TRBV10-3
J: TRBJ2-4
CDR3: AISESDPGTGRAKNIQY

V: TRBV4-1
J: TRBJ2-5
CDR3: ASSQDSMEETQY

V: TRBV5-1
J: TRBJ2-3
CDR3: ASSLGEGDTQY

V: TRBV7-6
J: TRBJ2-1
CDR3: ASSLARGEQF

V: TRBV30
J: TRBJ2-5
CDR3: AWSDGQGVETQY

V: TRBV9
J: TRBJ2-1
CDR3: ASSVAGSGQYNEQF

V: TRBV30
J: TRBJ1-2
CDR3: AGTGGKTANYGYT

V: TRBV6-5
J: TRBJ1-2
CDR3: ASKTAGGGRGYT

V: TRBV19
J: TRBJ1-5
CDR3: ASSIMSQPQH

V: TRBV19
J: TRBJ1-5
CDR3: ASSTRGGPQH

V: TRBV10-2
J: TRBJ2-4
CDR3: ASSEETGLGAKNIQY

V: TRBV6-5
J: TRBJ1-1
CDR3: ATRGTAVTYTEAF

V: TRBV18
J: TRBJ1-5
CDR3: ASSRDSRNQPQH